This T cell receptor beta chain was identified during a study of response to subunit inactivated influenza vaccine. From the RT-PCR reads, TCRdb called clonotypes with MiXCR, one entry per CDR3 protein. Here the sample spans 500,000 to 550,000 distinct CDR3 sequences, approximately 7.1% being singletons. Between the trimmed V and J ends, which lost 2 bases and 0 bases, there was a span of 11 bases. The CDR3 is 15 amino acids. Germline CDR1 SGHRS, CDR2 YFSETQ. The material was PBMCs from blood, obtained about 24 months after vaccination. The sequence was obtained from a man between 50 and 70 years old who received an inactivated influenza vaccine. The V and J genes are TRBV5-1 and TRBJ2-5; D unresolved. The CDR3 bases are TGCGCCAGCAGCTTTAACCCGGGTAACCAAGAGACCCAGTACTTC. Translation: CASSFNPGNQETQYF.